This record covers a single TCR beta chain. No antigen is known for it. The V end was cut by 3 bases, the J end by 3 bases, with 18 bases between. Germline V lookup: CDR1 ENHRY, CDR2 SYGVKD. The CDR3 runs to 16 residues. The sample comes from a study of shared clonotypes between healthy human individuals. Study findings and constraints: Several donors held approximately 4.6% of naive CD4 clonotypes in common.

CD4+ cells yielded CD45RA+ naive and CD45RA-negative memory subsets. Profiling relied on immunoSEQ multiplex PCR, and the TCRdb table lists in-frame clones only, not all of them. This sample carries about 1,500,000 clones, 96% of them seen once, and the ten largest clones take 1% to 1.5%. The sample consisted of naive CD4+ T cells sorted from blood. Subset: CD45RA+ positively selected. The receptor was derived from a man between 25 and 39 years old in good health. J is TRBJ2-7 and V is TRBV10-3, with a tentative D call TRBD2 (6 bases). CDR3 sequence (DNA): TGTGCCATCAGTGAAGGATCTCGGGGGATGGACTACGAGCAGTACTTC. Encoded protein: CAISEGSRGMDYEQYF.